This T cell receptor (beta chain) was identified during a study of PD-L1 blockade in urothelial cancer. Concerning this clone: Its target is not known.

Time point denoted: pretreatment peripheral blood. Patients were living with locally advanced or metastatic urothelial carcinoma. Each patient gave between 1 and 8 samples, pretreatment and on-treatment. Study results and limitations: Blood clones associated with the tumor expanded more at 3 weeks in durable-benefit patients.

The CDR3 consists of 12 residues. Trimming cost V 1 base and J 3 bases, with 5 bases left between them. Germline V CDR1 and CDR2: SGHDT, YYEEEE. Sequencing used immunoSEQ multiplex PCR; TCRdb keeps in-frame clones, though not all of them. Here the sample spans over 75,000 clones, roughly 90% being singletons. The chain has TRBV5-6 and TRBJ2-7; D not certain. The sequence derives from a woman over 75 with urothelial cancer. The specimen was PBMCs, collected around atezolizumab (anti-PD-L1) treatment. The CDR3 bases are TGTGCCAGCAGCTTGTTCGGCTACGAGCAGTACTTC. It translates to CASSLFGYEQYF.